Listed below are T cell receptor beta chains from one sample, sequenced in a study of CD8 T cells in Susac syndrome. TCRdb reprocessed the immunoSEQ multiplex PCR reads via MiXCR and lists one record per CDR3 protein. The table lists 150,000 to 200,000 distinct CDR3 sequences, 90% to 95% of them singletons. Sequenced material: CD4+ T cells from PBMCs. The receptors stem from a human donor in good health. Both conserved end residues are trimmed from each CDR3. Each record gives: J gene, V gene, CDR3 protein.

J: TRBJ2-7; V: TRBV4-2; CDR3: ASSQDVSGLSYEQY
J: TRBJ2-3; V: TRBV29-1; CDR3: SVNGGGKGTDTQY
J: TRBJ1-1; V: TRBV7-6; CDR3: ASSLYGGLTNTEAF
J: TRBJ1-6; V: TRBV2; CDR3: ASSEWAPLH
J: TRBJ2-5; V: TRBV7-2; CDR3: ASSSAGEETQY
J: TRBJ1-1; V: TRBV20-1; CDR3: SAGSWGQGNTEAF
J: TRBJ2-5; V: TRBV7-3; CDR3: ASSPAGGQQTQY
J: TRBJ2-5; V: TRBV6-5; CDR3: ASSRQGQETQY
J: TRBJ1-6; V: TRBV25-1; CDR3: ASSEYARSSPLH
J: TRBJ2-7; V: TRBV7-9; CDR3: ASSPAFYEQY
J: TRBJ1-4; V: TRBV13; CDR3: ASSSKVTGGEKLF
J: TRBJ1-2; V: TRBV7-9; CDR3: ASSLEIGRLHYGYT
J: TRBJ2-2; V: TRBV7-2; CDR3: ASSYPGELF
J: TRBJ2-4; V: TRBV7-2; CDR3: ASTSRGLAGGKNIQY
J: TRBJ1-2; V: TRBV11-2; CDR3: ASSPTGLDRSGIPT
J: TRBJ1-5; V: TRBV20-1; CDR3: SASPVNNQPQH
J: TRBJ1-5; V: TRBV20-1; CDR3: SAEGLDRPYSNQPQH
J: TRBJ2-6; V: TRBV6-1; CDR3: ASSATGAGANVLT
J: TRBJ2-6; V: TRBV28; CDR3: ASSSDGFSGANVLT
J: TRBJ2-5; V: TRBV30; CDR3: AWTLRETQY
J: TRBJ2-4; V: TRBV3-1; CDR3: ASSQDFKNIQY
J: TRBJ1-6; V: TRBV7-9; CDR3: ASSLAGGTGGSPLH
J: TRBJ2-7; V: TRBV19; CDR3: ASSGKTSGSVNEQY
J: TRBJ1-6; V: TRBV29-1; CDR3: SVSDNENSPLH
J: TRBJ2-2; V: TRBV9; CDR3: ASSVRESGELF
J: TRBJ1-1; V: TRBV19; CDR3: ASTPMGRFEAF
J: TRBJ2-2; V: TRBV6-2/TRBV6-3; CDR3: ASRTGVVWDTGELF
J: TRBJ1-2; V: TRBV20-1; CDR3: SAVPGQGYGYT
J: TRBJ2-6; V: TRBV30; CDR3: AWREVTRANVLT
J: TRBJ2-3; V: TRBV29-1; CDR3: SVESAGHTDTQY
J: TRBJ1-6; V: TRBV6-5; CDR3: ASSSTGLSDSPLH
J: TRBJ2-1; V: TRBV7-9; CDR3: ASSLELYSEQF
J: TRBJ2-4; V: TRBV28; CDR3: ASIQGRLGIQY
J: TRBJ1-3; V: TRBV2; CDR3: ASTEWSGNTIY
J: TRBJ2-2; V: TRBV20-1; CDR3: SARIGQGDIGELF
J: TRBJ2-7; V: TRBV5-4; CDR3: ASSLKDRGFYEQY
J: TRBJ2-7; V: TRBV5-5; CDR3: ASSLLDSYEQY
J: TRBJ1-5; V: TRBV3-1; CDR3: ASSQSREGDQPQH
J: TRBJ1-3; V: TRBV29-1; CDR3: SVGQGSSGNTIY
J: TRBJ2-6; V: TRBV20-1; CDR3: SAREGTGANVLT
J: TRBJ2-1; V: TRBV14; CDR3: ASSQASGYNEQF
J: TRBJ1-1; V: TRBV7-9; CDR3: ASSQRQGSPTEAF
J: TRBJ2-7; V: TRBV30; CDR3: AWSYPGQVTYEQY